This T cell receptor (beta chain) was found in a study of technical replicates of blood from a handful of donors. Germline trimming cut 2 bases from V and 3 bases from J; bases unmatched to any gene: 6. The CDR3 contains 17 residues. The germline V gene has CDR1 MNHNS and CDR2 SASEGT. Repertoires were generated with immunoSEQ multiplex PCR, while TCRdb's copy carries only in-frame clones and drops some. The sample lists just under 85,000 clones; roughly 92% were seen once. This receptor was taken from a human donor in good health. V is TRBV6-1 and J is TRBJ2-1; 11 bases match TRBD2. Material: T cells isolated from PBMCs. The CDR3 is CASSENRLAGIYNEQFF. CDR3 coding DNA: TGTGCCAGCAGTGAAAACCGACTAGCGGGGATCTACAATGAGCAGTTCTTC.